Below are 10 T cell receptor beta chains sequenced from a single sample in a study of shared clonotypes between healthy human individuals. Produced via immunoSEQ multiplex PCR; TCRdb's table is partial and in-frame only. The data contain over a million clones, 98% to 99% of them seen just once; the ten biggest clones take up approximately 0.4%. The material sequenced was naive CD4+ T cells sorted from blood. The subset denotes: CD45RA+ positively selected. The receptor set was obtained from a man aged 25-40 years in good health.

V is TRBV6-1 and J is TRBJ1-1; a weak D match, TRBD1 (5 bases). With 2 bases removed from V and 7 bases from J, the gap between germline ends came to 14 bases. Germline CDR1 is MNHNS and CDR2 is SASEGT. This CDR3 has 14 residues. CDR3 sequence reads: CASSEIGGDSEAFF. CDR3 in DNA: TGTGCCAGCAGTGAAATCGGAGGAGACAGTGAAGCTTTCTTT.

The chain recombines TRBV5-5 with TRBJ2-1; D possibly matches TRBD1 or TRBD2 (5 bases each). This CDR3 contains 16 residues. In germline, CDR1 is SGHKS, CDR2 YYEKEE (reference sequence). Between the trimmed V and J ends, which lost 1 base and 6 bases, there was a span of 17 bases. CDR3 amino acids: CASSLIMQGEGNEQFF. The CDR3 nucleotides are TGTGCCAGCAGCTTGATAATGCAGGGTGAGGGCAATGAGCAGTTCTTC. Drawing the rest from reference TRBV5-5 and TRBJ2-1, the complete variable domain is DAGVTQSPTHLIKTRGQQVTLRCSPISGHKSVSWYQQVLGQGPQFIFQYYEKEERGRGNFPDRFSARQFPNYSSELNVNALLLGDSALYLCASSLIMQGEGNEQFFGPGTRLTVL.

The sample holds one count of this clone. The CDR3: CASSQRQGGTNEKLFF. The CDR3 DNA reads as TGCGCCAGCAGCCAAAGACAGGGGGGAACTAATGAAAAACTGTTTTTT. The gene calls are TRBV5-1 and TRBJ1-4; 9 bases map to TRBD1. This CDR3 is built from 16 residues. Germline trimming cut 4 bases from V and 1 base from J; bases unmatched to any gene: 5. Germline V lookup: CDR1 SGHRS, CDR2 YFSETQ.

The chain carries TRBV19 and TRBJ2-5; 10 bases are shared with TRBD2. Trimming cost V 4 bases and J 5 bases; bases outside gene matches: 7. From germline, CDR1 is LNHDA and CDR2 SQIVND (reference sequence). CDR3 length: 15 residues. CDR3 amino acids: CASSNLAGAVETQYF. Written as DNA, the CDR3 is TGTGCCAGTAGTAACCTAGCGGGAGCAGTCGAGACCCAGTACTTC. The full variable domain, completed using reference TRBV19 and TRBJ2-5, is DGGITQSPKYLFRKEGQNVTLSCEQNLNHDAMYWYRQDPGQGLRLIYYSQIVNDFQKGDIAEGYSVSREKKESFPLTVTSAQKNPTAFYLCASSNLAGAVETQYFGPGTRLLVL.

V usage is TRBV19 and J usage is TRBJ2-1; the D gene is possibly TRBD2 (6 bases). Per germline, CDR1 LNHDA and CDR2 SQIVND (reference sequence). The CDR3 sequence is 14 residues long. V gave up 5 bases and J gave up 4 bases, with 12 bases separating them. The CDR3 loop is CASSPGLLYNEQFF. The DNA for the CDR3 is TGTGCCAGTAGTCCGGGACTCCTTTACAATGAGCAGTTCTTC.

The V call is TRBV5-1, the J call TRBJ2-5, with TRBD2 matching over 7 bases. The CDR3 totals 14 residues. Germline V gives CDR1 SGHRS, CDR2 YFSETQ. V was pared by 0 bases and J by 3 bases, with 2 bases of the junction left unmatched. The CDR3 nucleotides are TGCGCCAGCAGCTTGGATCGGGGGGAAGAGACCCAGTACTTC. Protein sequence: CASSLDRGEETQYF.

The chain recombines TRBV18 with TRBJ1-1; no definite D call. V lost 3 bases, J lost 6 bases, and 8 bases lay in between. The length of the CDR3 is 12 residues. Germline V gives CDR1 KGHSH, CDR2 LQKENI. CDR3 sequence: CASSPPGPEAFF. CDR3 DNA sequence: TGTGCCAGCTCACCGCCGGGCCCTGAAGCTTTCTTT.

This chain links TRBV7-9 with TRBJ1-2; D is undetermined. This CDR3 is built from 13 residues. The germline V gene has CDR1 SEHNR and CDR2 FQNEAQ (reference sequence). Trimming removed 2 bases at V and 12 bases at J, with 16 bases between. DNA of the CDR3: TGTGCCAGCAGCTTACTCAAAGATCAGTTCCACACCTTC. It is translated as CASSLLKDQFHTF. The full variable domain, its missing parts supplied by reference TRBV7-9 and TRBJ1-2, is DTGVSQNPRHKITKRGQNVTFRCDPISEHNRLYWYRQTLGQGPEFLTYFQNEAQLEKSRLLSDRFSAERPKGSFSTLEIQRTEQGDSAMYLCASSLLKDQFHTFGSGTRLTVV.

The V and J genes are TRBV5-6 and TRBJ1-1, with no clear D. Germline V gene data show CDR1 as SGHDT and CDR2 as YYEEEE. The CDR3 loop spans 14 amino acids. Deletions cut 4 bases from V and 10 bases from J, with 20 bases between. The CDR3 nucleotides are TGTGCCAGCAGCGGCCCGGGCCTCCTGAAGGGAGCTTTCTTT. Residues: CASSGPGLLKGAFF.

The CDR3 loop is CASSSLGQGYYGYTF. The CDR3 DNA follows: TGTGCCAGCAGCTCCCTCGGACAGGGCTACTATGGCTACACCTTC. This chain joins TRBV11-2 and TRBJ1-2; 8 nucleotides align to TRBD1. The CDR3 covers 15 residues. The V gene's germline CDR1 is SGHAT and CDR2 FQNNGV. The junction had 7 bases not matched to a gene; V was cut back by 4 bases and J by 3 bases.